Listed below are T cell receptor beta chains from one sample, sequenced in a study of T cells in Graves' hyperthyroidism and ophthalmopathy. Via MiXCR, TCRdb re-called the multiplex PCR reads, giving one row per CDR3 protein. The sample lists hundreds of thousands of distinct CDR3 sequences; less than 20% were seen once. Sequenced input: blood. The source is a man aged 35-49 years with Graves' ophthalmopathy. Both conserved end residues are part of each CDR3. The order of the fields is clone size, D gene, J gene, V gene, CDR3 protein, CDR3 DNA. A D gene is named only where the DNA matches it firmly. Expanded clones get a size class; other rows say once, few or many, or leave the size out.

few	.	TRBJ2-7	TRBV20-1	CSASQGGSGSKYEQYF	TGCAGTGCTAGCCAGGGGGGGAGTGGGAGCAAATACGAGCAGTACTTC
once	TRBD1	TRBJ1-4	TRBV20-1	CSARKGVVPGQGPTNEKLFF	TGCAGTGCTAGAAAGGGGGTCGTCCCGGGACAGGGGCCAACTAATGAAAAACTGTTTTTT
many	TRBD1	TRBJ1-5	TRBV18	CASSPKTGGSDQPQHF	TGTGCCAGCTCACCAAAGACAGGGGGATCTGATCAGCCCCAGCATTTT
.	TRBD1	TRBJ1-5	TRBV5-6	CASSRHRGSHGQPQHF	TGTGCCAGCAGTCGACACAGGGGGTCTCACGGGCAGCCCCAGCATTTT
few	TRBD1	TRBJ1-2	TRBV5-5	CASSGTGWDGYTF	TGTGCCAGCAGCGGGACAGGGTGGGATGGCTACACCTTC
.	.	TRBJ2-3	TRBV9	CASSTRLDFADTQYF	TGTGCCAGCAGCACCCGACTAGATTTCGCAGATACGCAGTATTTT
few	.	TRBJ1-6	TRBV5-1	CASSRAGTLDNSPLHF	TGCGCCAGCAGCAGGGCCGGGACTCTAGACAATTCACCCCTCCACTTT
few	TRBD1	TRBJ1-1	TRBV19	CASSNPTGALTEAFF	TGTGCCAGTAGTAATCCGACAGGGGCGCTCACTGAAGCTTTCTTT
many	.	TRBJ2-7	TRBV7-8	CASSENRDGSYEQYF	TGTGCCAGCAGCGAAAACCGGGACGGCTCCTACGAGCAGTACTTC
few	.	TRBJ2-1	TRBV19	CASSIGFNEQFF	TGTGCCAGTAGTATAGGATTCAATGAGCAGTTCTTC
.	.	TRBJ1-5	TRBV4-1	CASSQGEGDYQPQHF	TGCGCCAGCAGCCAAGGGGAGGGGGATTATCAGCCCCAGCATTTT
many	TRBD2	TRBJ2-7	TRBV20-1	CSARGLAGNEQYF	TGCAGTGCTAGAGGACTAGCGGGGAACGAGCAGTACTTC
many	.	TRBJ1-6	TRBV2	CASSEAWGSPLHF	TGTGCCAGCAGTGAAGCTTGGGGATCACCCCTCCACTTT
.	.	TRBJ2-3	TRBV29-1	CSAKVGGGTDTQYF	TGCAGCGCCAAGGTTGGGGGCGGCACAGATACGCAGTATTTT
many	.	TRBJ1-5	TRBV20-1	CSARSQLGNQPQHF	TGCAGTGCTCGCAGCCAACTGGGGAACCAGCCCCAGCATTTT
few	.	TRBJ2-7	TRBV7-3	CASSERGDSHEQYF	TGTGCCAGCAGCGAGAGGGGCGATTCCCACGAGCAGTACTTC